What follows are 9 T cell receptor beta chains derived from one specimen sequenced in a study of blood T cell repertoires in COVID-19. The table came from immunoSEQ multiplex PCR; TCRdb's copy has only in-frame clones and leaves some out. The data show 350,000 or so clones, around nine tenths seen once. The sequenced sample was PBMCs or T cells enriched from blood (not recorded which). The receptors were sampled from a woman aged 25 to 45 who had been exposed to COVID-19.

V is TRBV5-1 and J is TRBJ1-6; the match to TRBD1 covers 11 bases. The J segment lost 5 bases and the V segment lost 4 bases, leaving 8 bases of the junction unmatched. This CDR3 has 17 residues. Germline V CDR1 and CDR2: SGHRS, YFSETQ. The CDR3 coding sequence is TGCGCCAGCAGCGGACAGGGGGCCCTACGGGATAATTCACCCCTCCACTTT. It specifies CASSGQGALRDNSPLHF.

V usage is TRBV12-3 or TRBV12-4 and J usage is TRBJ1-2, with 10 bases matching TRBD1. This CDR3 is 12 amino acids long. The V gene end was trimmed by 6 bases and the J gene end by 8 bases; junction bases not matched to a gene: 3. The chain's CDR3 is CASSGTGEGYTF. CDR3 coding DNA: TGTGCCAGCAGCGGGACAGGGGAAGGCTACACCTTC.

The chain joins TRBV3-1 (or the pseudogene TRBV3-2) to TRBJ1-2; 11 nucleotides line up with TRBD1. The CDR3 length is 17 residues. Germline lookup yields CDR1 LGHDT and CDR2 YNNKEL (reference sequence). With 4 bases clipped from V and 2 bases from J, the junction kept 9 bases outside the gene matches. CDR3 sequence: CASSRYGQGAPNYGYTF. The CDR3 nucleotides are TGTGCCAGCAGCCGTTACGGACAGGGGGCTCCCAACTATGGCTACACCTTC.

The V gene is TRBV7-9, the J gene TRBJ2-1; weak D call: TRBD2 (6 bases). Germline CDR1 and CDR2: SEHNR and FQNEAQ (reference sequence). The CDR3 consists of 13 residues. The ends were cut back, 8 bases at V and 10 bases at J, with 18 bases in the middle. The chain's CDR3 is CASLAVPGVEQFF. In DNA form, the CDR3 reads TGTGCCAGCCTGGCGGTACCGGGAGTAGAGCAGTTCTTC.

This chain uses TRBV30 with TRBJ2-1; 7 bases map to TRBD1. The CDR3 consists of 15 residues. V was pared by 8 bases and J by 4 bases, with 14 bases of the junction left unmatched. Germline V lookup: CDR1 GTSNPN, CDR2 SVGIG (reference sequence). The CDR3 bases are TGTGCCGGCCGGGACAGCCCTTTTGGGTACAATGAGCAGTTCTTC. It translates to CAGRDSPFGYNEQFF. Using reference TRBV30 and TRBJ2-1 for the parts outside the CDR3, the full variable domain is SQTIHQWPATLVQPVGSPLSLECTVEGTSNPNLYWYRQAAGRGLQLLFYSVGIGQISSEVPQNLSASRPQDRQFILSSKKLLLSDSGFYLCAGRDSPFGYNEQFFGPGTRLTVL.

The rearrangement joins TRBV11-3 to TRBJ2-5; 11 nucleotides agree with TRBD2. The germline V gene has CDR1 SGHNT and CDR2 YENEEA. The V gene end was trimmed by 5 bases and the J gene end by 2 bases; junction bases not matched to a gene: 4. This CDR3 spans 15 amino acids. The DNA for the CDR3 is TGTGCCAGCAGCAAGGGGACTAGCGGACAAGAGACCCAGTACTTC. This gives the protein CASSKGTSGQETQYF.

The chain has TRBV6-5 and TRBJ2-3; the match to TRBD1 covers 7 bases. V gave up 2 bases and J gave up 0 bases; unmatched junction bases: 2. The CDR3 is 15 residues long. Germline V gene sequence: CDR1 MNHEY, CDR2 SVGAGI. The CDR3 DNA reads TGTGCCAGCAGTTACGGGGACAGAAGCACAGATACGCAGTATTTT. Its protein product is CASSYGDRSTDTQYF.

J is TRBJ2-7 and V is TRBV27; D is perhaps TRBD2 (5 bases). Germline assignment: CDR1 MNHEY and CDR2 SMNVEV (reference sequence). Trimming cost V 6 bases and J 3 bases, with 18 bases left between them. The CDR3 loop spans 15 amino acids. CDR3 sequence (DNA): TGTGCCAGCAGGAGGGAGCAGACAAGTTACTACGAGCAGTACTTC. Translation gives CASRREQTSYYEQYF.

In nucleotides, the CDR3 is TGTGCCAGTAGTCCTGATGGACTAGCGGGCCAAGAGACCCAGTACTTC. Amino acid sequence: CASSPDGLAGQETQYF. The chain carries TRBV19 and TRBJ2-5; 11 bases are shared with TRBD2. The germline CDR1 and CDR2 sequences are LNHDA and SQIVND (reference sequence). The V segment lost 5 bases and the J segment 1 base; nucleotides outside the gene matches: 6. The CDR3 is 16 residues long. The full variable domain, completed using reference TRBV19 and TRBJ2-5, is DGGITQSPKYLFRKEGQNVTLSCEQNLNHDAMYWYRQDPGQGLRLIYYSQIVNDFQKGDIAEGYSVSREKKESFPLTVTSAQKNPTAFYLCASSPDGLAGQETQYFGPGTRLLVL.